The following is a T cell receptor (beta chain) sequence with its context. The data stem from a study of blood T cell repertoires in COVID-19. Turning to the study itself: Samples taken during acute and convalescent COVID-19 were collected in the United States, Italy and Spain. PBMCs, B-cell-depleted T cells, or T cells were the source of the cDNA or gDNA that made up the material.

Sequencing used immunoSEQ multiplex PCR; TCRdb keeps in-frame clones, though not all of them. The sample has 85,000 to 130,000 clones; about 80% are singletons. V was shortened by 1 base and J by 5 bases, with 13 bases between the two germline ends. Germline V gene data show CDR1 as SGHRS and CDR2 as YFSETQ. This CDR3 has 14 amino acids. The sequence came from a man between 60 and 75 years old with acute or convalescent COVID-19. The source material was peripheral blood. V is TRBV5-1 and J is TRBJ2-7; D is unclear. The CDR3 nucleotides are TGCGCCAGCAGCTTGCATAGAGGAGAGGACGAGCAGTACTTC. This sequence encodes CASSLHRGEDEQYF.